A selection of T cell receptor beta chains follows, all from one sample in a study of immune heterogeneity within non-small cell lung tumors. MiXCR, run by TCRdb on the multiplex PCR reads, gives a single entry per CDR3 protein. The sample lists 4,700 or so distinct CDR3 sequences, approximately 23% seen once, with 12% in the top ten. Sequenced input: lung tumor tissue. The source of these receptors is a man aged 55-75 years with non-small cell lung cancer. Both conserved end residues are part of each CDR3. D genes are given only for firm matches. Where a row states a size, it is once, few, many or the class of an expanded clone; other rows omit it.

TRBV9	medium-sized	TRBJ1-2	TRBD1	TGTGCCAGCAGCCCTCGGGACAGGGGGGATGGCTACACCTTC	CASSPRDRGDGYTF
TRBV20-1	few	TRBJ2-3	TRBD1	TGCAGTGCTAGAGATGAGACAGGGGTTGGAGATACGCAGTATTTT	CSARDETGVGDTQYF
TRBV10-2	-	TRBJ2-1	-	TGCGCCAGCAACAAAGGGGTATCCTACAATGAGCAGTTCTTC	CASNKGVSYNEQFF
TRBV2	-	TRBJ1-4	-	TGTGCCAGCAGTGAAGTTGGGGCGCGCGCTAATGAAAAACTGTTTTTT	CASSEVGARANEKLFF
TRBV7-3	medium-sized	TRBJ2-7	TRBD2	TGTGCCAGCAGCTTAGATCCAGCGGGAGATGACGAGCAGTACTTC	CASSLDPAGDDEQYF
TRBV13	medium-sized	TRBJ1-2	-	TGTGCCAGCAGCTTCGCAGGCGTTAACTATGGCTACACCTTC	CASSFAGVNYGYTF
TRBV11-2	-	TRBJ2-7	TRBD2	TGTGCCAGCAGCGCGACTAGCGGGTTATACGAGCAGTACTTC	CASSATSGLYEQYF
TRBV20-1	medium-sized	TRBJ1-5	-	TGCAGTGCCGCAAGGGGACTGAGCAATCAGCCCCAGCATTTT	CSAARGLSNQPQHF
TRBV6-1	few	TRBJ1-5	TRBD1	TGTGCCAGCAGTTTGGACAGGGAACAGCCCCAGCATTTT	CASSLDREQPQHF
TRBV9	few	TRBJ1-2	TRBD1	TGTGCCAGCAGCGTGGACGGACAGGGGGCTGGCTACACCTTC	CASSVDGQGAGYTF
TRBV20-1	medium-sized	TRBJ1-3	-	TGCAGTGCTACCCGCTCTGGAAACACCATATATTTT	CSATRSGNTIYF
TRBV15	few	TRBJ2-5	TRBD1	TGTGCCACCAGCAGAGCGGCCACGACAGGGCTGGGAGAGACCCAGTACTTC	CATSRAATTGLGETQYF
TRBV10-3	-	TRBJ1-6	TRBD1	TGTGCCATCAGTGACGGGCAGGGGGTGAATTCACCCCTCCACTTT	CAISDGQGVNSPLHF
TRBV6-1	few	TRBJ2-2	TRBD1	TGTGCCAGCAGTCCCCGTACAAGTACAGGGGACACCGGGGAGCTGCTTTTT	CASSPRTSTGDTGELLF
TRBV5-4	few	TRBJ2-7	-	TGTGCCAGCAGCTTACGACTCGGCCCCCTGGAGCAGTACTTC	CASSLRLGPLEQYF
TRBV20-1	medium-sized	TRBJ1-1	-	TGCAGTGCTATTTCGGTGAGATTGAACACTGAAGCTTTCTTT	CSAISVRLNTEAFF
TRBV18	few	TRBJ1-1	-	TGTGCCAGCTCTCTCGACAGAAACACTGAAGCTTTCTTT	CASSLDRNTEAFF
TRBV11-2	few	TRBJ1-1	-	TGTGCCAGCAGCCAAGAGGGGGTAGGAGCTTTCTTT	CASSQEGVGAFF
TRBV5-5	once	TRBJ1-6	-	TGTGCCAGCAGCTCCACAGGGAGGCGCTCCTATAATTCACCCCTCCACTTT	CASSSTGRRSYNSPLHF
TRBV5-6	large	TRBJ2-2	TRBD2	TGTGCCAGCAGCTTGGGGCTAGCGGGAGTTGTCGGGGAGCTGTTTTTT	CASSLGLAGVVGELFF
TRBV12-5	medium-sized	TRBJ1-6	-	TGTGCTAGTGGTTTGCCACCAGGACAAAAAAGCTCCTATAATTCACCCCTCCACTTT	CASGLPPGQKSSYNSPLHF
TRBV20-1	few	TRBJ1-5	TRBD1	TGCAGTGCTAGCCCTAACAGGGGGGTTCAGCCCCAGCATTTT	CSASPNRGVQPQHF
TRBV7-8	few	TRBJ1-5	-	TGTGCCAGCAGCAACTTAGGGCAGCCCCAGCATTTT	CASSNLGQPQHF
TRBV6-5	-	TRBJ1-1	-	TGTGCCAGCAGTTACGGGGGGAACACTGAAGCTCTCTTT	CASSYGGNTEALF
TRBV2	-	TRBJ2-3	TRBD2	TGTGCCAGCAGTGACGAGCGGGAGGGCCTCCACGGCGTCCCAGATACGCAGTATTTT	CASSDEREGLHGVPDTQYF
TRBV5-1	medium-sized	TRBJ2-7	-	TGCGCCAGCAGCTTGGATCCCGGCCGCTCCTACGAGCAGTACTTC	CASSLDPGRSYEQYF
TRBV6-9	-	TRBJ2-7	-	TGTGCCAGCATTTCCTGGGAGGACGAGCAGTACTTC	CASISWEDEQYF
TRBV5-4	-	TRBJ2-1	-	TGTGCCAGCAGTGGAAGGGACAACAATGAGCAGTTCTTC	CASSGRDNNEQFF
TRBV10-3	few	TRBJ1-2	-	TGTGCCACCCAAAGGACAGCCAACTATGGCTACACCTTC	CATQRTANYGYTF
TRBV20-1	few	TRBJ2-5	TRBD2	TGCAGTGCTACTAGCGGGGGGTTCCAAGAGACCCAGTACTTC	CSATSGGFQETQYF
TRBV24-1	-	TRBJ2-1	-	TGTGCCACCAGTGATTGGCGAAATGAGCAGTTCTTC	CATSDWRNEQFF
TRBV28	-	TRBJ1-5	-	TGTGCCAGCAGTCTCCGACAGGTGGGCAATCAGCCCCAGCATTTT	CASSLRQVGNQPQHF
TRBV6-2/TRBV6-3	-	TRBJ2-7	TRBD2	TGTTCCAGCAGAACAGTAGCGGGAGGGAAATACGAGCAGTACTTC	CSSRTVAGGKYEQYF
TRBV6-1	few	TRBJ2-3	TRBD2	TGTGCCAGCAGCCCTCTAGCGGGAGATGGGACAGATACGCAGTATTTT	CASSPLAGDGTDTQYF
TRBV2	-	TRBJ2-7	-	TGTGCCAGCAGTGATCGATCCTACGAGCAGTACTTC	CASSDRSYEQYF
TRBV7-7	once	TRBJ2-5	TRBD1	TGTGCTAGCAGCTTAGTACAGGGGGTAGAGACCCAGTACTTC	CASSLVQGVETQYF
TRBV18	medium-sized	TRBJ1-2	-	TGTGCCAGCTCACCATCAGGGGTAGGCGGCTACACCTTC	CASSPSGVGGYTF
TRBV28	medium-sized	TRBJ1-4	-	TGTGCCAGCATGCGGCAGACCGATGAAAAACTGTTTTTT	CASMRQTDEKLFF
TRBV5-6	-	TRBJ1-2	TRBD1	TGTGCCAGCAGCGTACAGGGGTATGGCTACACCTTC	CASSVQGYGYTF
TRBV19	-	TRBJ1-1	-	TGTGCCAGCCGCCGGGGGGAGATGCCGGGGAACACTGAAGCTTTCTTT	CASRRGEMPGNTEAFF
TRBV27	few	TRBJ1-5	-	TGTGCCAGCAGTTTGGTGGTTAGTTCCAATCAGCCCCAGCATTTT	CASSLVVSSNQPQHF
TRBV6-9	-	TRBJ1-5	TRBD1	TGTGCCAGCAGTTACCCCCTTACAGGGGGAAGTGGCAATCAGCCCCAGCATTTT	CASSYPLTGGSGNQPQHF
TRBV6-1	-	TRBJ2-1	TRBD1	TGTGCCAGCAGCGGGGGACAGGGGTACGACAATGAGCAGTTCTTC	CASSGGQGYDNEQFF
TRBV12-3/TRBV12-4	-	TRBJ2-7	TRBD1	TGTGCCAGCACTCCGGGACAGGGCCCCTACGAGCAGTACTTC	CASTPGQGPYEQYF
TRBV28	few	TRBJ2-3	TRBD1	TGTGCCAGCAGTTTAGACAGGGTTAGCACAGATACGCAGTATTTT	CASSLDRVSTDTQYF
TRBV4-2	few	TRBJ2-1	-	TGTGCCAGCAGCCAAGTGGACTCTCCCCTCCTTAAGGAGCAGTTCTTC	CASSQVDSPLLKEQFF
TRBV6-1	-	TRBJ2-5	-	TGTGCCAGCAGTGAAATGCGGCGTATCCAAGAGACCCAGTACTTC	CASSEMRRIQETQYF
TRBV7-2	-	TRBJ2-5	TRBD2	TGTGCCAGCAGCCCGACTAGCGGGGGGGCGGCGACCCAGTACTTC	CASSPTSGGAATQYF
TRBV6-2/TRBV6-3	few	TRBJ1-1	-	TGTGCCAGCAGTTACTCGAGGCAGGGAGGCATGAACACTGAAGCTTTCTTT	CASSYSRQGGMNTEAFF
TRBV6-4	-	TRBJ2-1	TRBD2	TGTGCCAGCAGTGCGGTAGCGGGAGGTCTCCATGAGCAGTTCTTC	CASSAVAGGLHEQFF
TRBV14	few	TRBJ2-1	TRBD2	TGTGCCAGCAGCCAAGAGGGACTAGCGGGGATATACAATGAGCAGTTCTTC	CASSQEGLAGIYNEQFF
TRBV20-1	few	TRBJ2-7	TRBD2	TGCAGTGCTTCTAGCGGGTCTTCCTACGAGCAGTACTTC	CSASSGSSYEQYF